This T cell receptor (beta chain) is from a study of blood T cell repertoires in COVID-19. Two negative PCRs, clearance, or symptom resolution were required of recovered Cohort 3 donors. This CDR3 contains 15 residues. Germline V CDR1 and CDR2: KGHSH, LQKENI. V dropped 2 bases and J dropped 2 bases, with 11 bases sitting between them. In the authors' methods: From reference gene primer amplification, estimates of nucleated cell counts were derived. The method was immunoSEQ multiplex PCR; TCRdb's version includes in-frame clones alone and lacks a portion of them. Clone size and the V and J calls come from that table; the DNA yielded D and trimming. The profile shows about 290,000 clones, around 90% of them singletons.

Material: PBMCs or T cells enriched from blood (not recorded which). The sequence derives from a woman in her thirties or forties who had recovered from COVID-19. V and J are TRBV18 and TRBJ2-3; D unresolved. CDR3 sequence (DNA): TGTGCCAGCTCACCAACATCACACCCCACAGATACGCAGTATTTT. Encoded protein: CASSPTSHPTDTQYF.